This T cell receptor beta chain was retrieved from a study of blood T cell repertoires in COVID-19. As for the study in general: COVID-19 samples, acute and convalescent, were from the United States, Italy and Spain. PBMCs, B-cell-depleted T cells, or T cells provided the cDNA or gDNA that made up the material.

Measured with immunoSEQ multiplex PCR; TCRdb has only the in-frame clones, and not every one. The table has fewer than 110,000 clones, about nine tenths seen once; the top ten hold roughly 15%. The clonotype originates from a woman over 75 in a cohort sampled during active COVID-19. The sequencing input was peripheral blood.

In nucleotides, the CDR3 is TGTGCCAGCAGTTCGGCAACAGGGGTATATGGAGATACGCAGTATTTT. Protein: CASSSATGVYGDTQYF. The chain recombines TRBV11-3 with TRBJ2-3, with 7 bases lining up with TRBD1. The V and J ends lost 6 bases and 5 bases, in that order; junction bases with no gene match: 14. This CDR3 comprises 16 residues. CDR1 and CDR2 (germline): SGHNT, YENEEA.